A single sample gave rise to the 5 T cell receptor beta chains below, sequenced in a study of cytotoxic CD8 clonotypes in ibrutinib-treated CLL. Libraries were prepared by immunoSEQ multiplex PCR; TCRdb keeps only in-frame clonotypes and omits some of them. The sample lists over 250,000 clones, 70% to 80% seen once, with 5.6% in the top ten. The sample in question was PBMCs, obtained at disease progression, from a patient treated with ibrutinib. The origin of the receptors is a human donor with chronic lymphocytic leukemia.

Details on this clone: The same CDR3 arises from other DNA sequences in this sample as well. The gene calls are TRBV7-2 and TRBJ2-1; TRBD2 might be the D (5 bases). Germline loops: CDR1 SGHTA, CDR2 FQGNSA. CDR3 size: 15 residues. Trimming removed 5 bases from V and 0 bases from J, with 11 bases in between. CDR3 bases: TGTGCCAGCAGCGTCAGCGGAAGCTCCTACAATGAGCAGTTCTTC. This sequence encodes CASSVSGSSYNEQFF.

This clone showed up just once. The chain has TRBV28 and TRBJ2-5; D is possibly TRBD1 or TRBD2 (5 bases each). The CDR3 runs to 17 residues. Germline values: CDR1 MDHEN, CDR2 SYDVKM. Trimming shortened V by 0 bases and J by 5 bases, and 19 bases separated the two germline ends. CDR3 bases: TGTGCCAGCAGTTTATGGGAGCGGACGGGACCCCGGGAGACCCAGTACTTC. Residues: CASSLWERTGPRETQYF.

This clone was counted only a few times. The V call is TRBV18, the J call TRBJ2-2, with D tentatively TRBD2 (6 bases). CDR1 and CDR2 (germline): KGHSH, LQKENI. The CDR3 has 15 amino acids. The germline V and J ends were trimmed by 3 bases and 5 bases, with 13 bases remaining between them. CDR3 loop: CASSPPGERTGELFF. In nucleotides, the CDR3 is TGTGCCAGCTCACCCCCGGGAGAAAGGACCGGGGAGCTGTTTTTT.

The chain is built from TRBV11-2 and TRBJ2-5, with D possibly called TRBD1 or TRBD2 (6 bases each). The CDR3 contains 15 residues. V was clipped by 5 bases and J by 5 bases, with 18 bases between them. Per the germline V gene, CDR1 is SGHAT and CDR2 is FQNNGV. CDR3 DNA sequence: TGTGCCAGCAGCCATAGTGGGGGGCCGGGGGAGACCCAGTACTTC. Its translation: CASSHSGGPGETQYF.

This chain connects TRBV5-4 to TRBJ2-7; perhaps TRBD1 as D (6 bases). The germline CDR1 and CDR2 sequences are SGHNT and YYREEE (reference sequence). There are 13 residues in the CDR3. Trimming cost V 3 bases and J 7 bases, with 14 bases left between them. DNA for the CDR3: TGTGCCAGCAGCTCTACAGGGATCGGGGAGCAGTACTTC. Protein: CASSSTGIGEQYF.